This T cell receptor (beta chain) derives from a study of PD-L1 blockade in urothelial cancer. Study-level results: Below-median TCR clonality that was measured in pretreatment blood predicted better survival.

As to this clone: Its antigen remains unknown.

Stated time point: peripheral blood 6 weeks after treatment start. In each PCR, synthetic TCR analog templates were spiked in. The method was immunoSEQ multiplex PCR; TCRdb's version includes in-frame clones alone and lacks a portion of them. The sample includes some 48,000 clones, 70% to 90% of them seen just once. The sequences come from PBMCs, collected around atezolizumab (anti-PD-L1) treatment. The sequence was collected from a man in his sixties with urothelial cancer.

CDR3 loop: CAISGTGGAITDTQYF. In DNA, the CDR3 is TGTGCCATCAGCGGGACGGGGGGGGCCATCACAGATACGCAGTATTTT. The chain uses TRBV10-3 and TRBJ2-3, with 8 bases lining up with TRBD2. The V segment lost 6 bases and the J segment 2 bases; nucleotides outside the gene matches: 10. Germline V lookup: CDR1 ENHRY, CDR2 SYGVKD. CDR3 size: 16 residues.